The clone carrying this TCR beta chain was seen only a few times. This sample is part of a study of beta chain features in type 1 diabetes. Trimming took off 4 bases at V and 7 bases at J, with 23 bases between the two ends. Germline V gives CDR1 SQVTM, CDR2 ANQGSEA. The CDR3 length is 16 residues. Expressed TCRB transcripts were sequenced because the entire RNA isolate underwent reverse transcription. Here immunoSEQ multiplex PCR was the method, and the copy in TCRdb shows in-frame clones only, minus some. The sample carries approximately 380,000 clones, around 15% recorded once. The sequence came from a woman aged 18 to 35 in good health. The sequenced material came from naive CD4+ T cells from blood. The chain joins TRBV29-1 to TRBJ2-1; D ambiguous. The chain's CDR3 is CSVVGLAEALRNEQFF. CDR3 DNA sequence: TGCAGCGTTGTAGGTCTTGCTGAGGCCCTAAGGAATGAGCAGTTCTTC.